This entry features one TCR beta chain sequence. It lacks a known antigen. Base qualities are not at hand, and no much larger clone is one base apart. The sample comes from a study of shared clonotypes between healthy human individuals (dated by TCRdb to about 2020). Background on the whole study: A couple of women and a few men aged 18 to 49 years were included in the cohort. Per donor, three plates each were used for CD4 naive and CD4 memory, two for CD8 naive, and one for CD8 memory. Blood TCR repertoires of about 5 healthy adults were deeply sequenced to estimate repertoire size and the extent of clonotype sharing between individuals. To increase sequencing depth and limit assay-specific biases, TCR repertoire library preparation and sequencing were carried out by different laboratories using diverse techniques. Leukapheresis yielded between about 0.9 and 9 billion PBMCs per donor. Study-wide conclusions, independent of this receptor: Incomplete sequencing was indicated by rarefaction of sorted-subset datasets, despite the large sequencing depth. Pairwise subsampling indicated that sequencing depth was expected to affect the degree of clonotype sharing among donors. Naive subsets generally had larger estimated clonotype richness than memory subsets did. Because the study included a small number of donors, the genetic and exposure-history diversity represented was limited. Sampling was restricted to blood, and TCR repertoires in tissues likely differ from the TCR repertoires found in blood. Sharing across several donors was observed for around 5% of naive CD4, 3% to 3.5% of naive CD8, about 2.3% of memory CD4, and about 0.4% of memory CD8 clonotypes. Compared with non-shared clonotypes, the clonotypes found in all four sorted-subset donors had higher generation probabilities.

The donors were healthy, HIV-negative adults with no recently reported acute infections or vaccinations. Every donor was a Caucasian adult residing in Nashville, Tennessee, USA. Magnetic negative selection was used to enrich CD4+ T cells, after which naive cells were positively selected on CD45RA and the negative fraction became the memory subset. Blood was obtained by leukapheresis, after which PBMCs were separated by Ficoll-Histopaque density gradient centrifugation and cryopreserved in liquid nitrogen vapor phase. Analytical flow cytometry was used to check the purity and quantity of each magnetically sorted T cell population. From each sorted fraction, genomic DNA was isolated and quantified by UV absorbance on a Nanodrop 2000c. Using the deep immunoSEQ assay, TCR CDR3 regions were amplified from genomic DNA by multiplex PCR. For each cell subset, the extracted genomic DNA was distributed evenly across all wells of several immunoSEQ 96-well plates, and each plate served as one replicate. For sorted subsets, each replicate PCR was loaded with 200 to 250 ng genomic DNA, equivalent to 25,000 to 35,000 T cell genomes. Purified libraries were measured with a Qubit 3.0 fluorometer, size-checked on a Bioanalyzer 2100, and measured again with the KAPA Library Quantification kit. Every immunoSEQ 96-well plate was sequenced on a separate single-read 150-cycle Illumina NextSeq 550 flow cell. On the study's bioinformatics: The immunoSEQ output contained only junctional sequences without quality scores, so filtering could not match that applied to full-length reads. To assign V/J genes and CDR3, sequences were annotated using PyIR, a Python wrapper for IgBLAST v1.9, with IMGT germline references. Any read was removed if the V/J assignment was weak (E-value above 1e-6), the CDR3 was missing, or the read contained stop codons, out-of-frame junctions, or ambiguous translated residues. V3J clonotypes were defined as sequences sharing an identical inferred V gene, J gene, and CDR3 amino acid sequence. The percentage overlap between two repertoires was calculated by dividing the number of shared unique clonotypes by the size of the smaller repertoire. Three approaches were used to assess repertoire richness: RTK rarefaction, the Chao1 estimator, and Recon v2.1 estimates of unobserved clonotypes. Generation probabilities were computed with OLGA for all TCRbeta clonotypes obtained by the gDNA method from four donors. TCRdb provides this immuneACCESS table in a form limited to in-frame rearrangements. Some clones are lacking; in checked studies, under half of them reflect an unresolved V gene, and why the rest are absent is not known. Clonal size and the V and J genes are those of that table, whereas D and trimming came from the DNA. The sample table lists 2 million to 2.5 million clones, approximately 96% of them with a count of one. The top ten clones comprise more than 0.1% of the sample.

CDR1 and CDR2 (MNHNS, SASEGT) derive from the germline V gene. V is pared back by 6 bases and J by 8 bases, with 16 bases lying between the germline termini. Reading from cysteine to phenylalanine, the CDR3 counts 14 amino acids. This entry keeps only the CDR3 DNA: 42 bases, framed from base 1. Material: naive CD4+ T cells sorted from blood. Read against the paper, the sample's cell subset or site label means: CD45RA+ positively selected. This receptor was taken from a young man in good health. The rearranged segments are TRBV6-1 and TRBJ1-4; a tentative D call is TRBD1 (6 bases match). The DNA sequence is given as TGTGCCAGCAGACCCACAGGCGGGGGCGAAAAACTGTTTTTT. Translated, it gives CASRPTGGGEKLFF.